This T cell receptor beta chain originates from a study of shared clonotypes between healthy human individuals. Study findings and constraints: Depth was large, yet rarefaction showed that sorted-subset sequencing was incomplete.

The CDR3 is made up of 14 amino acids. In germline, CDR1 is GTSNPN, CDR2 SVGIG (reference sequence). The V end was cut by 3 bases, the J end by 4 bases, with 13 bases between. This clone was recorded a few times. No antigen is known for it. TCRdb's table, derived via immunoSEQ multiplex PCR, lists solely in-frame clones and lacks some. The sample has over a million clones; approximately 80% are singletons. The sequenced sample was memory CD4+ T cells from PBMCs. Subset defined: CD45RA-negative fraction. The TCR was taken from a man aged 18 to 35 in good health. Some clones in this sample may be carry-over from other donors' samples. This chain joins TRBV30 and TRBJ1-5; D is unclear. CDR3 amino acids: CAWSRTGINQPQHF. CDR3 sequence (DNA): TGTGCCTGGAGCAGGACGGGAATAAATCAGCCCCAGCATTTT. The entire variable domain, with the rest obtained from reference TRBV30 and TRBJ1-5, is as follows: SQTIHQWPATLVQPVGSPLSLECTVEGTSNPNLYWYRQAAGRGLQLLFYSVGIGQISSEVPQNLSASRPQDRQFILSSKKLLLSDSGFYLCAWSRTGINQPQHFGDGTRLSIL.